Below are 26 T cell receptor beta chains sequenced from a single sample in a study of T-cell reconstitution after alpha-beta-depleted transplantation in children. The TCRbeta library was prepared with unique molecular identifiers. TCRdb reanalysed the PCR reads using MiXCR and keeps one entry per CDR3 protein. Counted here are 700,000 to 950,000 distinct CDR3 sequences, approximately 15% occurring once; the ten biggest clones make up approximately 5%. Sequenced here: PBMCs, mostly from graft donor cells, sampled 360 days after TCRalphabeta/CD19-depleted stem cell transplant. Source of these receptors: a male patient between 10 and 17 years old who had a stem cell transplant for acute lymphoblastic leukemia, so the T cells may come from the graft donor.

This clonotype was found a few times. CDR3 loop: CASSLYRDSTEQFF. DNA for the CDR3: TGTGCCAGCTCCCTTTACAGGGATAGTACTGAGCAGTTCTTC. The rearrangement links TRBV18 to TRBJ2-1, with D possibly being TRBD1 (6 bases). Germline assignment: CDR1 KGHSH and CDR2 LQKENI. This CDR3 comprises 14 residues. V was shortened by 6 bases and J by 9 bases, with 18 bases between the two germline ends.

This chain uses TRBV5-1 with TRBJ2-7, with D perhaps matching TRBD1 (6 bases). V lost 4 bases to trimming and J lost 5 bases, with 16 bases between them. Germline V gene lookup returns CDR1 SGHRS and CDR2 YFSETQ. This CDR3 is built from 14 residues. The CDR3: CASSVTGYLNEQYF. CDR3 sequence (DNA): TGCGCCAGCAGCGTAACAGGGTACCTTAACGAGCAGTACTTC.

The genes are TRBV5-1 and TRBJ1-1, with no clear D. This CDR3 is built from 14 residues. V was trimmed by 1 base and J by 0 bases, leaving 7 bases between them. The germline CDR1 and CDR2 sequences are SGHRS and YFSETQ. The CDR3 here is CASSLPGMNTEAFF. The CDR3 DNA follows: TGCGCCAGCAGCTTGCCGGGGATGAACACTGAAGCTTTCTTT.

J is TRBJ2-1 and V is TRBV29-1, with D possibly matching TRBD2 (5 bases). The CDR3 runs 11 residues. Per germline, CDR1 SQVTM and CDR2 ANQGSEA. Trimming left V 7 bases short and J 9 bases short, with 13 bases between. The CDR3 nucleotides read TGCAGCGGCGTTGGCGGGCGTGAGCAGTTCTTC. Protein: CSGVGGREQFF.

This clonotype was recorded at least ten times. The chain links TRBV7-2 to TRBJ2-3; D not certain. Deletions cut 3 bases from V and 5 bases from J, with 6 bases between. CDR1 and CDR2 from the germline V gene are SGHTA and FQGNSA. The CDR3 sequence is 12 residues long. The DNA of the CDR3 is TGTGCCAGCAGCTTCTTGAGAGATACGCAGTATTTT. It specifies CASSFLRDTQYF.

This clonotype was observed once. J is TRBJ2-7 and V is TRBV20-1, with no clear D. Trimming removed 6 bases from V and 3 bases from J, with 12 bases in between. The germline V gene encodes CDR1 DFQATT and CDR2 SNEGSKA (reference sequence). The CDR3 consists of 12 residues. CDR3 DNA: TGCAGTGCGCCTGGACGGGTCTACGAGCAGTACTTC. Its protein is CSAPGRVYEQYF.

CDR3 sequence: CASAPSYEQYF. In DNA form, the CDR3 reads TGTGCCAGTGCCCCCTCCTACGAGCAGTACTTC. This chain joins TRBV2 and TRBJ2-7; D gene unclear. The germline gives CDR1 SNHLY, CDR2 FYNNEI. Trimming took 9 bases from V and 0 from J, leaving 6 bases between them. The CDR3 contains 11 residues.

This clonotype was seen a few times. V gene TRBV20-1 combines with J gene TRBJ2-1, with 8 bases aligning to TRBD1. Germline loops: CDR1 DFQATT, CDR2 SNEGSKA (reference sequence). J gave up 8 bases and V 3 bases, and 6 bases lay outside the gene matches. There are 13 residues in the CDR3. CDR3 sequence reads: CSASWDRSYEQFF. DNA for the CDR3: TGCAGTGCTAGCTGGGACAGGAGCTATGAGCAGTTCTTC.

This clonotype appeared a few times. The chain uses TRBV7-9 and TRBJ2-2; 11 nucleotides line up with TRBD2. With V trimmed by 4 bases and J by 1 base, 2 bases remained unmatched. CDR3 length: 16 residues. Germline V gene lookup returns CDR1 SEHNR and CDR2 FQNEAQ (reference sequence). CDR3 amino acids: CASSYTSGRNTGELFF. CDR3 coding DNA: TGTGCCAGCAGCTACACTAGCGGGAGGAACACCGGGGAGCTGTTTTTT.

This clonotype was recorded a few times. This chain joins TRBV24-1 and TRBJ2-2, with 12 bases that match TRBD1. The CDR3 has 18 residues. Germline CDR1 KGHDR, CDR2 SFDVKD. With 4 bases clipped from V and 6 bases from J, the junction kept 11 bases outside the gene matches. CDR3: CATSDRLGTGGRAGELFF. The CDR3 nucleotides are TGTGCCACCAGTGACCGTCTCGGGACAGGGGGCAGGGCCGGGGAGCTGTTTTTT.

The J gene is TRBJ2-1, the V gene TRBV20-1, with D perhaps TRBD2 (8 bases). Trimming shortened V by 5 bases and J by 8 bases, and 22 bases separated the two germline ends. This CDR3 is built from 15 residues. Germline loops: CDR1 DFQATT, CDR2 SNEGSKA (reference sequence). This chain's CDR3 is CSAQGERGRIDEQFF. DNA of the CDR3: TGCAGTGCTCAGGGGGAGCGGGGGAGAATCGATGAGCAGTTCTTC.

The CDR3 DNA reads TGTGCCAGCGCGTTCCACCGGGACGAGCAGTACTTC. Translation: CASAFHRDEQYF. The chain employs TRBV6-5 and TRBJ2-7; D is ambiguous. Germline V gene sequence: CDR1 MNHEY, CDR2 SVGAGI. Trimming pared 8 bases from V and 5 bases from J, leaving 13 bases between. The CDR3 sequence is 12 residues long.

The J gene is TRBJ2-1, the V gene TRBV19, with a tentative D call TRBD2 (7 bases). V gave up 6 bases and J gave up 8 bases, with 11 bases separating them. This CDR3 is 12 amino acids long. Germline CDR1 and CDR2: LNHDA and SQIVND (reference sequence). The CDR3 protein is CASSQGGDEQFF. For the CDR3, the DNA is TGTGCCAGTAGCCAAGGGGGGGATGAGCAGTTCTTC.

Points on this clonotype: This CDR3 is missing its conserved last phenylalanine or tryptophan, likely due to a read error. V and J are TRBV9 and TRBJ1-2; TRBD1 might be the D (5 bases). CDR1 and CDR2 (germline): SGDLS, YYNGEE. The CDR3 contains 15 residues. The germline V and J ends were trimmed by 3 bases and 2 bases, with 14 bases remaining between them. CDR3 loop: CASSGPGTGNYGYTV. As DNA, the CDR3 is TGTGCCAGCAGCGGACCCGGGACGGGGAACTATGGCTACACCGTC.

This clonotype was observed at least ten times. The V call is TRBV4-1, the J call TRBJ1-5; 8 bases are shared with TRBD1. The trim removed 1 base at V and 6 bases at J, leaving 5 bases unmatched. This CDR3 has 15 amino acids. Per germline, CDR1 MGHRA and CDR2 YSYEKL. The CDR3 nucleotides read TGCGCCAGCAGCCAAGTCAGGGACAGGTTTCAGCCCCAGCATTTT. Its protein is CASSQVRDRFQPQHF.

The genes are TRBV2 and TRBJ2-1, with 8 bases identical to TRBD2. The length of the CDR3 is 16 residues. Per germline, CDR1 SNHLY and CDR2 FYNNEI. V gave up 6 bases and J gave up 6 bases; unmatched junction bases: 13. The CDR3 here is CASSLPGTRYGNEQFF. The CDR3 region has the DNA TGTGCCAGCAGCCTCCCCGGGACTAGATACGGCAATGAGCAGTTCTTC.

This clonotype was counted between two and nine times. The J gene is TRBJ2-1, the V gene TRBV6-5, with a weak D call TRBD2 (5 bases). Germline values: CDR1 MNHEY, CDR2 SVGAGI. Trimming removed 0 bases at V and 8 bases at J, with 14 bases between. The CDR3 is 15 residues long. The CDR3 loop reads CASSYSPEGRDEQFF. CDR3 DNA sequence: TGTGCCAGCAGTTACTCACCCGAGGGAAGGGATGAGCAGTTCTTC.

Remarks on this clonotype: An end of the junction does not agree with germline; a read error may underlie this. The rearrangement joins TRBV20-1 to TRBJ2-1; 7 bases are a match to TRBD2. The CDR3 totals 15 residues. From germline, CDR1 is DFQATT and CDR2 SNEGSKA (reference sequence). Here the CDR3 DNA reads TGCTGTGCAGAGGGGTTCGGGGGGATGGGATTTGAGCAGTTCTTC. This gives the protein CCAEGFGGMGFEQFF.

The V and J genes are TRBV15 and TRBJ1-2, with D perhaps matching TRBD1 (5 bases). The CDR3 runs to 16 residues. CDR1 is LNHNV, CDR2 YYDKDF, per germline (reference sequence). Trimming shortened V by 5 bases and J by 5 bases, and 21 bases separated the two germline ends. The CDR3: CATSEDQVTGWYGYTF. In DNA form, the CDR3 reads TGTGCCACCAGCGAGGACCAGGTTACAGGATGGTATGGCTACACCTTC.

The V call is TRBV15, the J call TRBJ1-6; no firm D call. Trimming removed 3 bases at V and 3 bases at J, with 9 bases between. There are 15 residues in the CDR3. Germline values: CDR1 LNHNV, CDR2 YYDKDF (reference sequence). The CDR3 here is CATSSAMSYNSPLHF. In DNA form, the CDR3 reads TGTGCCACCAGCAGCGCAATGAGCTATAATTCACCCCTCCACTTT.

V is TRBV29-1 and J is TRBJ2-7, with 9 bases that match TRBD1. Germline V gene sequence: CDR1 SQVTM, CDR2 ANQGSEA. The V and J ends lost 0 bases and 3 bases, in that order; junction bases with no gene match: 3. The CDR3 runs 14 residues. The CDR3 DNA sequence: TGCAGCGTTGAAGATACGGGACAGGGCTACGAGCAGTACTTC. As protein: CSVEDTGQGYEQYF.

There are a few counts of this clonotype. The chain couples TRBV6-1 to TRBJ1-2, with D hard to call. The V and J ends lost 0 bases and 2 bases respectively, with 10 bases between them. The CDR3 totals 15 residues. The germline gives CDR1 MNHNS, CDR2 SASEGT. The CDR3 sequence is CASSEAHGPNYGYTF. The CDR3 region has the DNA TGTGCCAGCAGTGAAGCGCACGGGCCGAACTATGGCTACACCTTC.

This clonotype was seen only a few times. V and J are TRBV10-2 and TRBJ2-7, with 7 bases that match TRBD1. The CDR3 length is 15 residues. The V gene's germline CDR1 is WSHSY and CDR2 SAAADI. V shed 0 bases and J 0 bases; nucleotides not matched to a gene: 2. CDR3 protein: CASSESGQNSYEQYF. For the CDR3, the DNA is TGCGCCAGCAGTGAGTCGGGACAGAACTCCTACGAGCAGTACTTC.

This clonotype was counted ten times or more. J is TRBJ2-6 and V is TRBV6-2 or TRBV6-3, with 10 bases that match TRBD2. The CDR3 contains 14 residues. V trimming: 7 bases; J trimming: 12 bases; junction bases outside the gene matches: 9. CDR1 is MNHEY, CDR2 SVGEGT, per germline. As DNA, the CDR3 is TGTGCCAGCAAAGAGACTAGCGGGTATTTCGTCCTGACTTTC. Translating gives CASKETSGYFVLTF.

The V call is TRBV6-2 or TRBV6-3, the J call TRBJ2-7, with D perhaps TRBD2 (6 bases). The CDR3 is made up of 12 amino acids. Trimming stripped 10 bases from V and 5 bases from J, with 15 bases between. Germline V CDR1 and CDR2: MNHEY, SVGEGT. The CDR3 loop reads CATGGNGHEQYF. In DNA form, the CDR3 reads TGTGCCACCGGGGGAAATGGCCACGAGCAGTACTTC.

J is TRBJ2-2 and V is TRBV24-1, with D perhaps TRBD2 (7 bases). Germline V CDR1 and CDR2: KGHDR, SFDVKD. This CDR3 contains 18 residues. The germline V and J ends were trimmed by 4 bases and 3 bases, with 20 bases remaining between them. This chain's CDR3 is CATSDQMGGQLYTGELFF. CDR3 bases: TGTGCCACCAGTGACCAGATGGGGGGGCAGCTGTACACCGGGGAGCTGTTTTTT.